Below, one T cell receptor (beta chain) is given with its context. V dropped 6 bases and J dropped 2; count of bases not matched to a gene: 4. The CDR3 runs to 15 residues. Germline values: CDR1 MNHEY, CDR2 SVGAGI. Time point given: blood from clinic visit 5 months post-surgery; TSC patient then seizure free. This sample is drawn from a study of brain T cells in children with intractable seizures. Assay used: immunoSEQ multiplex PCR; TCRdb lists only in-frame clones, some missing. The data hold about 320,000 clones, with 93% observed a single time. The rearrangement joins TRBV6-5 to TRBJ2-7; 13 nucleotides line up with TRBD2. The material was peripheral blood, obtained more than 4 months after surgery. The TCR was taken from a boy less than two years old with tuberous sclerosis and intractable seizures. The chain's CDR3 is CASRQGLAGAYEQYF. The CDR3 bases are TGTGCCAGCAGGCAAGGACTAGCGGGGGCCTACGAGCAGTACTTC.